A selection of T cell receptor beta chains follows, all from one sample in a study of identifying expanded T cells in peripheral blood. The table came from immunoSEQ multiplex PCR; TCRdb's copy has only in-frame clones and leaves some out. The sample lists under 95,000 clones; approximately 89% were seen once. The source material was blood. The receptors here all came from a person between 18 and 75 years old in good health. Each CDR3 is given with its conserved first and last residue. D genes are given only for firm matches. Rows give clone size only sometimes, using once, few, many, or a class for an expanded clone.

d_call	clone_size	j_call	v_call	cdr3_nt	cdr3_aa
.	.	TRBJ1-2	TRBV6-5	TGTGCCAGCAGTTACGGGGGCAGGACCCTTGATGGCTACACCTTC	CASSYGGRTLDGYTF
TRBD1	.	TRBJ1-1	TRBV7-3	TGTGCCAGCAGCACAGGGACAGCGACTCAAGCTTTCTTT	CASSTGTATQAFF
.	few	TRBJ2-7	TRBV19	TGTGCCAGTAGTGCACAGGTCTCGGTCAGCGAGCAGTACTTC	CASSAQVSVSEQYF
.	.	TRBJ2-5	TRBV28	TGTGCCAGCAGGGGCGAGAGAGCTTTCCAAGAGACCCAGTACTTC	CASRGERAFQETQYF
.	.	TRBJ2-3	TRBV2	TGTACCAGCAGTGAAGTTGCGGGGAAAACAGATACGCAGTATTTT	CTSSEVAGKTDTQYF
.	.	TRBJ2-2	TRBV9	TGTGCCAGCAGCGCCAGCGGTACAGGGTGGGAGCTGTTTTTT	CASSASGTGWELFF
.	.	TRBJ2-3	TRBV7-8	TGTGCCAGCAGCTTAAGATTTGGGGGCCGGGATACGCAGTATTTT	CASSLRFGGRDTQYF
TRBD2	.	TRBJ2-1	TRBV6-5	TGTGCCAGCAGGACTAGCGGGAGGAACAATGAGCAGTTCTTC	CASRTSGRNNEQFF
.	few	TRBJ2-5	TRBV2	TGTGCCAGCAGTTTGAGGGCGGGCACCCAAGAGACCCAGTACTTC	CASSLRAGTQETQYF
.	once	TRBJ2-5	TRBV6-6	TGTGCCAGCAGTTCTGTGGAGACCCAGTACTTC	CASSSVETQYF
.	.	TRBJ2-7	TRBV25-1	TGTGTCAGCAGTGAATACACTGGGGAGCAGTACTTC	CVSSEYTGEQYF
TRBD2	few	TRBJ2-1	TRBV2	TGTGCCAGCAGTGCCGGGACTAGCGGGTTGAATGAGCAGTTCTTC	CASSAGTSGLNEQFF
.	.	TRBJ2-2	TRBV29-1	TGCAGCGGGGAGTCGTGGAAGGGGGAGCTGTTTTTT	CSGESWKGELFF
.	once	TRBJ2-5	TRBV5-4	TGTGCCAGCAGCTTGTCACAAGAGACCCAGTACTTC	CASSLSQETQYF
TRBD2	once	TRBJ2-7	TRBV4-3	TGCGCCAGCAGCCAAGATGTGACTAGCGGACAATACGAGCAGTACTTC	CASSQDVTSGQYEQYF
.	.	TRBJ2-7	TRBV6-5	TGTGCCAGCAGCCCCCGACCCTCAGGGGTGGGCGAGCAGTACTTC	CASSPRPSGVGEQYF
TRBD2	.	TRBJ2-3	TRBV7-2	TGTGCCAGCAGCTCCGGACTAGCGGGAGGTGCAGATACGCAGTATTTT	CASSSGLAGGADTQYF
.	.	TRBJ2-2	TRBV19	TGTGCCAGTAGTATAGCCCTACAGGGTTTCGGGGAGCTGTTTTTT	CASSIALQGFGELFF
TRBD1	.	TRBJ2-2	TRBV2	TGTGCCAGCAGATCAGGCGACAGGGCCACCGGGGAGCTGTTTTTT	CASRSGDRATGELFF
.	.	TRBJ2-5	TRBV28	TGTGCCAGCAGATCCCCAGGGGGGGGACGGGAGACCCAGTACTTC	CASRSPGGGRETQYF
.	.	TRBJ2-7	TRBV28	TGTGCCAGCAGTGGGCGGACAGTTGGCGAGCAGTACTTC	CASSGRTVGEQYF
TRBD1	.	TRBJ2-6	TRBV30	TGTGCCTCCGGGACAGACCTCTCTGGGGCCAACGTCCTGACTTTC	CASGTDLSGANVLTF
.	.	TRBJ2-7	TRBV28	TGTGCCAGCACCTCGGACGGATCTTTCTACGAGCAGTACTTC	CASTSDGSFYEQYF
TRBD1	.	TRBJ2-7	TRBV29-1	TGCAGCACAAGCGGGACAGGGGTTGCGGGGGAGCAGTACTTC	CSTSGTGVAGEQYF
.	.	TRBJ2-5	TRBV2	TGTGCCAGCAGTGCAGGGCAAGAGACCCAGTACTTC	CASSAGQETQYF
.	.	TRBJ2-3	TRBV6-4	TGTGCCAGCAGTGACTCGAGTCAGGGGACTACAGATACGCAGTATTTT	CASSDSSQGTTDTQYF
.	.	TRBJ1-3	TRBV10-3	TGTGCCATCAGTGGGATTACAGGGAGTGGAAACACCATATATTTT	CAISGITGSGNTIYF
.	.	TRBJ1-2	TRBV19	TGTGCCAGTAGGGCTGGGACTAACTATGGCTACACCTTC	CASRAGTNYGYTF
TRBD1	few	TRBJ1-5	TRBV7-2	TGTGCCAGCAGCTCCGCCTCACAGGGGTTCGGCAATCAGCCCCAGCATTTT	CASSSASQGFGNQPQHF
TRBD2	.	TRBJ2-1	TRBV7-6	TGTGCCAGCAGCCCACGAGGGCTAGCGGGATTCAATGAGCAGTTCTTC	CASSPRGLAGFNEQFF
.	.	TRBJ1-1	TRBV6-6	TGTGCCAGCAGTCCGTATTGGGACACTGAAGCTTTCTTT	CASSPYWDTEAFF
TRBD1	.	TRBJ1-1	TRBV19	TGTGCCAGTAGTATCCTGACAGGGACAGCGGGCACTGAAGCTTTCTTT	CASSILTGTAGTEAFF
.	.	TRBJ2-7	TRBV4-2	TGTGCCAGCAGCCAAGAACCTACGGCCTACGAGCAGTACTTC	CASSQEPTAYEQYF
.	.	TRBJ2-2	TRBV7-4	TGTGCCAGCAGCCCGGACTACACCGGGGAGCTGTTTTTT	CASSPDYTGELFF
.	.	TRBJ2-5	TRBV19	TGTGCCAGTAGTATAGATCTGAGGGGAGGCCAAGAGACCCAGTACTTC	CASSIDLRGGQETQYF
TRBD2	.	TRBJ2-2	TRBV5-1	TGCGCCAGCAGCCTAAGGACTAGCGGGAGGGCGATTCACACCGGGGAGCTGTTTTTT	CASSLRTSGRAIHTGELFF
.	.	TRBJ1-2	TRBV6-5	TGTGCCCGACCCAACGAGGATTGGTCTAACTATGGCTACACCTTC	CARPNEDWSNYGYTF
TRBD2	.	TRBJ2-3	TRBV7-2	TGTGCCAGCAGCTTACTAGCGGGGGGGCACTACACAGATACGCAGTATTTT	CASSLLAGGHYTDTQYF
TRBD1	.	TRBJ1-2	TRBV5-4	TGTGCCAGCAGCTTGACCGGAGGGGGCGACTATGGCTACACCTTC	CASSLTGGGDYGYTF
TRBD2	.	TRBJ2-7	TRBV6-1	TGTGCCAGCAGTGAACAATTAGCGGGAGGATACGAGCAGTACTTC	CASSEQLAGGYEQYF
TRBD1	.	TRBJ2-7	TRBV2	TGTGCCAGCACCCGTCTACAGGGGTCCTACGAGCAGTACTTC	CASTRLQGSYEQYF
TRBD2	.	TRBJ2-2	TRBV5-1	TGCGCCAGCAGTACTAGCGGGCCGAACACCGGGGAGCTGTTTTTT	CASSTSGPNTGELFF
TRBD2	.	TRBJ2-1	TRBV7-9	TGTGCCAGCAGCTTAGCGGGTAGCGGGAAGGGAGGTGAGCAGTTCTTC	CASSLAGSGKGGEQFF
.	.	TRBJ1-1	TRBV5-8	TGTGCCAGCAGCTGGGGAGTTAACACTGAAGCTTTCTTT	CASSWGVNTEAFF
.	.	TRBJ2-5	TRBV4-1	TGCGCCAGCAGCCAAGTCCGGGGGCTCGAAGAGACCCAGTACTTC	CASSQVRGLEETQYF
TRBD1	.	TRBJ1-6	TRBV18	TGTGCCAGCTCACCGGGGACAGCCGATAATTCACCCCTCCACTTT	CASSPGTADNSPLHF
TRBD2	.	TRBJ2-5	TRBV4-3	TGCGCCAGCAGCCAAGGGTCTAGCGGACGGGAGACCCAGTACTTC	CASSQGSSGRETQYF